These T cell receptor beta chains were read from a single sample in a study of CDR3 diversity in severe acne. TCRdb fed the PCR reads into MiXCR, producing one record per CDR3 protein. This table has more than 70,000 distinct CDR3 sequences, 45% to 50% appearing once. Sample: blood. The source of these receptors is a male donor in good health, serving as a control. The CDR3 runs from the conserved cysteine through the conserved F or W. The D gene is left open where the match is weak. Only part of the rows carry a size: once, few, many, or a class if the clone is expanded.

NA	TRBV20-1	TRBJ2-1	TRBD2	CSASPTSGRVNEQFF	TGCAGTGCTTCCCCGACTAGCGGGAGGGTCAATGAGCAGTTCTTC
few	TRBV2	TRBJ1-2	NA	CARILLYGYTF	TGTGCCAGAATCCTACTCTATGGCTACACCTTC
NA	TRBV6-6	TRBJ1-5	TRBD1	CASSYDRGSNQPQHF	TGTGCCAGCAGTTACGACAGGGGGAGCAATCAGCCCCAGCATTTT
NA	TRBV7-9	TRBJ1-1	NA	CASSLGGRGAGTEAFF	TGTGCCAGCAGTTTGGGTGGCAGGGGTGCAGGTACTGAAGCTTTCTTT
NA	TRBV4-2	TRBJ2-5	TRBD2	CASSQLAGGGETQYF	TGTGCCAGCAGCCAACTAGCAGGCGGGGGGGAGACCCAGTACTTC
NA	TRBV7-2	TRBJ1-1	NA	CASSLLRVSTEAFF	TGTGCCAGCAGCTTATTAAGGGTCTCGACTGAAGCTTTCTTT
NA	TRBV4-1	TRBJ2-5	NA	CASGQRGETQYF	TGCGCCAGCGGCCAGAGAGGAGAGACCCAGTACTTC
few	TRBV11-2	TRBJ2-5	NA	CASRPGEDETQYF	TGTGCCAGCAGGCCAGGGGAGGACGAGACCCAGTACTTC
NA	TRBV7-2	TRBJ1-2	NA	CASSLNRVGGYTF	TGTGCCAGCAGCTTAAACAGGGTCGGCGGCTACACCTTC
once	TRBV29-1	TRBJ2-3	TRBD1	CSVETGQGTDTQYF	TGCAGCGTTGAAACGGGACAGGGTACAGATACGCAGTATTTT
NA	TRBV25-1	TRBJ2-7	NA	CASSWAGPYEQYF	TGTGCCAGCAGTTGGGCGGGCCCCTACGAGCAGTACTTC
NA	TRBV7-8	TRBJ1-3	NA	CASSPDSASGNTIYF	TGTGCCAGCAGCCCGGACAGCGCATCAGGAAACACCATATATTTT
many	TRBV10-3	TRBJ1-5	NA	CAIRPGTGQPQHF	TGTGCCATCAGACCAGGTACGGGTCAGCCCCAGCATTTT
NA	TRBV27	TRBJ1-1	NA	CASSPINRDTEAFF	TGTGCCAGCAGTCCCATAAACAGGGACACTGAGGCTTTCTTT
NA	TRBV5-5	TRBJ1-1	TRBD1	CASSPEPTGRTEAFF	TGTGCCAGCAGCCCCGAACCGACAGGGAGGACTGAAGCTTTCTTT
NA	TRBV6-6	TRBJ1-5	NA	CASSLPGGNGNQPQHF	TGTGCCAGCAGTTTGCCGGGGGGCAATGGCAATCAGCCCCAGCATTTT
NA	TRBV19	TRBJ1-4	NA	CARSIGQSSINEKLFF	TGTGCCAGGAGTATCGGACAGTCTTCAATTAATGAAAAACTGTTTTTT
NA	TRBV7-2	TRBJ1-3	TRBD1	CASSGWGQPVGGNTIYF	TGTGCCAGCAGCGGCTGGGGACAGCCCGTAGGAGGAAACACCATATATTTT
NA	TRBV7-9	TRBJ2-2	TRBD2	CASSLQSLAISGELFF	TGTGCCAGCAGCTTACAGTCACTAGCGATCTCCGGGGAGCTGTTTTTT
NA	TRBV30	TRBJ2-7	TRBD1	CAWRGQGGHERYF	TGTGCCTGGCGGGGACAGGGAGGTCACGAGCGGTACTTC
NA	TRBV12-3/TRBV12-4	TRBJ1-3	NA	CASRNSGAGNTIYF	TGTGCCAGCAGAAACTCGGGGGCTGGAAACACCATATATTTT
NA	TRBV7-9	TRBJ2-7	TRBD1	CASSLQGTGGYEQYF	TGTGCCAGCAGCCTACAGGGGACAGGGGGCTACGAGCAGTACTTC
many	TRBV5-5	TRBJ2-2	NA	CASSPRRTDNTGELFF	TGTGCCAGCAGCCCGAGGAGGACGGATAACACCGGGGAGCTGTTTTTT
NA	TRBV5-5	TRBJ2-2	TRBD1	CASSLQTGPNTGELFF	TGTGCCAGCAGCTTACAGACAGGGCCGAACACCGGGGAGCTGTTTTTT
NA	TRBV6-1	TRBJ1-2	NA	CASTETGPRNYGYTF	TGTGCCAGCACCGAAACGGGACCGAGAAACTATGGCTACACCTTC
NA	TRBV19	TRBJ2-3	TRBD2	CASSIVAGGPSLIRAHF	TGTGCCAGTAGTATAGTAGCGGGAGGGCCCTCGCTGATACGCGCCCATTTT
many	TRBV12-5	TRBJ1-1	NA	CASGLGSTVNTEAFF	TGTGCTAGTGGTTTGGGTAGCACAGTGAACACTGAAGCTTTCTTT
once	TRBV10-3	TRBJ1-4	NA	CAAKQDDREKLFF	TGTGCCGCCAAACAGGACGATCGCGAAAAACTGTTTTTT
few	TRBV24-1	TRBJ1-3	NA	CATSEGATAATGNTIYF	TGTGCCACCAGTGAGGGAGCCACTGCAGCGACTGGAAACACCATATATTTT
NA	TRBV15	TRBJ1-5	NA	CATSSLTLGDNQPQHF	TGTGCCACCAGCAGCTTGACATTGGGAGACAATCAGCCCCAGCATTTT
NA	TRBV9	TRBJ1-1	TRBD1	CASSPRTGGAINTEAFF	TGTGCCAGCAGCCCCCGGACAGGGGGCGCGATAAACACTGAAGCTTTCTTT
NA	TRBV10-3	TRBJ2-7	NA	CAISGEPRYEQYF	TGTGCCATCAGTGGGGAGCCTCGTTACGAGCAGTACTTC
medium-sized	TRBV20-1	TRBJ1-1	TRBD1	CSPRQGFNTEAFF	TGCAGTCCCCGACAGGGGTTTAACACTGAAGCTTTCTTT
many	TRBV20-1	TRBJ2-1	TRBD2	CSAPRLAGGPVSYNEQFF	TGCAGTGCTCCTCGACTAGCGGGAGGGCCGGTCTCCTACAATGAGCAGTTCTTC
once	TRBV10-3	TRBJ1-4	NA	CAIRGAEKLFF	TGTGCCATCCGGGGGGCGGAAAAACTGTTTTTT